These T cell receptor beta chains were read from a single sample in a study of memory CD4+ T cells and cytomegalovirus serostatus. Clones were sequenced by immunoSEQ multiplex PCR, and TCRdb holds only the in-frame ones, with some missing. The sample has 55,000 to 75,000 clones; around 83% are singletons. Specimen: memory CD4+ T cells from blood. The receptors were gathered from an adult in good health and CMV-seronegative. Each CDR3 is given with its conserved first and last residue. The order of the fields is J gene, CDR3 length, clone size, V gene, D gene, CDR3 protein, CDR3 DNA. The D gene is left open where the match is weak. Size tells how often a clone was seen (once, few, many) or the class of an expanded clone, and some rows leave it out.

j_call: TRBJ2-7; cdr3_length: 15; clone_size: .; v_call: TRBV2; d_call: TRBD2; cdr3_aa: CASARSGGRVDEQYF; cdr3_nt: TGTGCCTCCGCCCGTTCGGGGGGGCGGGTAGACGAGCAGTACTTC
j_call: TRBJ1-1; cdr3_length: 13; clone_size: .; v_call: TRBV5-1; d_call: .; cdr3_aa: CASSLGTNTEAFF; cdr3_nt: TGCGCCAGCAGCTTGGGGACGAACACTGAAGCTTTCTTT
j_call: TRBJ2-3; cdr3_length: 17; clone_size: .; v_call: TRBV2; d_call: .; cdr3_aa: CASSPQRGARGADTQYF; cdr3_nt: TGTGCCAGCAGCCCGCAAAGGGGGGCCCGGGGAGCAGATACGCAGTATTTT
j_call: TRBJ2-7; cdr3_length: 15; clone_size: .; v_call: TRBV19; d_call: TRBD1; cdr3_aa: CASSSGTAVTYEQYF; cdr3_nt: TGTGCCAGTAGCTCAGGGACAGCCGTAACCTACGAGCAGTACTTC
j_call: TRBJ1-5; cdr3_length: 15; clone_size: .; v_call: TRBV28; d_call: .; cdr3_aa: CASSSTGARNQPQHF; cdr3_nt: TGTGCCAGCAGCAGTACCGGGGCGCGCAATCAGCCCCAGCATTTT
j_call: TRBJ1-3; cdr3_length: 15; clone_size: .; v_call: TRBV28; d_call: .; cdr3_aa: CASSYAQISGNTIYF; cdr3_nt: TGTGCCAGCAGTTATGCACAAATCTCTGGAAACACCATATATTTT
j_call: TRBJ2-3; cdr3_length: 15; clone_size: .; v_call: TRBV30; d_call: .; cdr3_aa: CARGAAGFSTDTQYF; cdr3_nt: TGTGCTCGGGGGGCAGCGGGCTTTAGCACAGATACGCAGTATTTT
j_call: TRBJ2-2; cdr3_length: 14; clone_size: .; v_call: TRBV11-2; d_call: .; cdr3_aa: CAARSDREAGELFF; cdr3_nt: TGTGCCGCCCGCTCCGACAGGGAGGCCGGGGAGCTGTTTTTT
j_call: TRBJ1-1; cdr3_length: 13; clone_size: .; v_call: TRBV11-2; d_call: .; cdr3_aa: CASSSRGNTEAFF; cdr3_nt: TGTGCCAGCAGCTCAAGGGGCAACACTGAAGCTTTCTTT
j_call: TRBJ2-7; cdr3_length: 16; clone_size: .; v_call: TRBV7-2; d_call: TRBD2; cdr3_aa: CASSPPGLAGPYEQYF; cdr3_nt: TGTGCCAGCAGCCCTCCGGGACTAGCGGGGCCATACGAGCAGTACTTC
j_call: TRBJ1-1; cdr3_length: 15; clone_size: few; v_call: TRBV7-2; d_call: .; cdr3_aa: CASSLVESKNTEAFF; cdr3_nt: TGTGCCAGCAGCTTAGTGGAGAGTAAGAACACTGAAGCTTTCTTT
j_call: TRBJ1-3; cdr3_length: 15; clone_size: .; v_call: TRBV9; d_call: .; cdr3_aa: CASGVAPSYGNTIYF; cdr3_nt: TGTGCCAGCGGCGTAGCCCCCAGCTACGGAAACACCATATATTTT
j_call: TRBJ1-6; cdr3_length: 14; clone_size: .; v_call: TRBV5-6; d_call: TRBD1; cdr3_aa: CASSLGTANSPLHF; cdr3_nt: TGTGCCAGCAGCTTAGGGACAGCAAATTCACCCCTCCACTTT
j_call: TRBJ1-1; cdr3_length: 12; clone_size: .; v_call: TRBV7-3; d_call: .; cdr3_aa: CASSAGARAAFF; cdr3_nt: TGTGCCAGCAGCGCCGGGGCTCGGGCAGCTTTCTTT
j_call: TRBJ1-2; cdr3_length: 17; clone_size: .; v_call: TRBV21-1; d_call: .; cdr3_aa: CASSTGAGGAANYGYTF; cdr3_nt: TGTGCCAGCAGCACCGGGGCAGGGGGCGCGGCCAACTATGGCTACACCTTC
j_call: TRBJ1-2; cdr3_length: 14; clone_size: .; v_call: TRBV5-1; d_call: TRBD1; cdr3_aa: CASSLGDSFYGYTF; cdr3_nt: TGCGCCAGCAGCTTGGGGGACAGTTTCTATGGCTACACCTTC
j_call: TRBJ2-2; cdr3_length: 15; clone_size: .; v_call: TRBV5-4; d_call: TRBD2; cdr3_aa: CASRPGTSGGGELFF; cdr3_nt: TGTGCCAGCAGGCCCGGGACTAGCGGAGGGGGGGAGCTGTTTTTT
j_call: TRBJ1-2; cdr3_length: 14; clone_size: few; v_call: TRBV30; d_call: .; cdr3_aa: CAWRRQGANYGYTF; cdr3_nt: TGTGCCTGGCGACGTCAGGGCGCTAACTATGGCTACACCTTC
j_call: TRBJ2-1; cdr3_length: 18; clone_size: .; v_call: TRBV4-2; d_call: .; cdr3_aa: CASSSVGGPGIPYNEQFF; cdr3_nt: TGTGCCAGCAGCTCGGTGGGGGGACCGGGGATCCCCTACAATGAGCAGTTCTTC
j_call: TRBJ2-7; cdr3_length: 14; clone_size: .; v_call: TRBV5-1; d_call: .; cdr3_aa: CASSKAAASYEQYF; cdr3_nt: TGCGCCAGCAGCAAAGCGGCAGCTTCCTACGAGCAGTACTTC
j_call: TRBJ1-1; cdr3_length: 13; clone_size: .; v_call: TRBV7-8; d_call: .; cdr3_aa: CASSAGGGGKAFF; cdr3_nt: TGTGCCAGCAGCGCCGGGGGTGGGGGGAAAGCTTTCTTT
j_call: TRBJ1-1; cdr3_length: 14; clone_size: .; v_call: TRBV6-1; d_call: TRBD1; cdr3_aa: CASDYGDRMGEAFF; cdr3_nt: TGTGCCAGCGACTACGGGGACAGGATGGGTGAAGCTTTCTTT
j_call: TRBJ2-7; cdr3_length: 14; clone_size: .; v_call: TRBV6-6; d_call: TRBD1; cdr3_aa: CASTDRSGSYEQYF; cdr3_nt: TGTGCCAGCACGGACAGGTCGGGCTCCTACGAGCAGTACTTC
j_call: TRBJ1-3; cdr3_length: 19; clone_size: .; v_call: TRBV9; d_call: .; cdr3_aa: CASSRRGWGETASGNTIYF; cdr3_nt: TGTGCCAGCAGCAGAAGAGGCTGGGGCGAGACGGCCTCTGGAAACACCATATATTTT
j_call: TRBJ2-7; cdr3_length: 14; clone_size: .; v_call: TRBV15; d_call: .; cdr3_aa: CATSRGADSYEQYF; cdr3_nt: TGTGCCACCAGCAGAGGGGCCGACTCCTACGAGCAGTACTTC
j_call: TRBJ1-2; cdr3_length: 14; clone_size: .; v_call: TRBV6-1; d_call: .; cdr3_aa: CASRVGGGDYGYTF; cdr3_nt: TGTGCCAGCAGAGTGGGAGGGGGGGACTATGGCTACACCTTC
j_call: TRBJ1-4; cdr3_length: 15; clone_size: .; v_call: TRBV19; d_call: .; cdr3_aa: CASRPGLSTNEKLFF; cdr3_nt: TGTGCCAGTAGGCCGGGACTGTCAACTAATGAAAAACTGTTTTTT
j_call: TRBJ2-7; cdr3_length: 15; clone_size: .; v_call: TRBV18; d_call: .; cdr3_aa: CASSSRGADPYEQYF; cdr3_nt: TGTGCCAGCTCCTCACGGGGAGCGGACCCCTACGAGCAGTACTTC
j_call: TRBJ2-1; cdr3_length: 14; clone_size: .; v_call: TRBV27; d_call: .; cdr3_aa: CASQYSPRDNEQFF; cdr3_nt: TGTGCCAGCCAGTATTCCCCTAGGGACAATGAGCAGTTCTTC
j_call: TRBJ2-3; cdr3_length: 16; clone_size: .; v_call: TRBV6-5; d_call: .; cdr3_aa: CASSYSMPEPKDTQYF; cdr3_nt: TGTGCCAGCAGTTACTCGATGCCCGAACCCAAAGATACGCAGTATTTT
j_call: TRBJ1-2; cdr3_length: 13; clone_size: .; v_call: TRBV5-1; d_call: .; cdr3_aa: CASSFGGYYGYTF; cdr3_nt: TGCGCCAGCAGCTTTGGGGGGTACTATGGCTACACCTTC
j_call: TRBJ2-1; cdr3_length: 18; clone_size: .; v_call: TRBV14; d_call: TRBD2; cdr3_aa: CASSQSPWGTSVYNEQFF; cdr3_nt: TGTGCCAGCAGCCAATCCCCCTGGGGGACTAGCGTGTACAATGAGCAGTTCTTC
j_call: TRBJ1-5; cdr3_length: 14; clone_size: .; v_call: TRBV7-8; d_call: .; cdr3_aa: CASSLSGRHQPQHF; cdr3_nt: TGTGCCAGCAGCTTATCGGGGCGGCATCAGCCCCAGCATTTT
j_call: TRBJ2-7; cdr3_length: 15; clone_size: .; v_call: TRBV7-9; d_call: .; cdr3_aa: CANSSGRERGYEQYF; cdr3_nt: TGTGCCAACAGCTCGGGACGTGAGAGAGGCTACGAGCAGTACTTC
j_call: TRBJ2-5; cdr3_length: 13; clone_size: .; v_call: TRBV5-1; d_call: .; cdr3_aa: CASSLVGGETQYF; cdr3_nt: TGCGCCAGCAGCTTGGTTGGGGGGGAGACCCAGTACTTC
j_call: TRBJ2-3; cdr3_length: 14; clone_size: .; v_call: TRBV11-3; d_call: TRBD2; cdr3_aa: CASSLNTAGRTQYF; cdr3_nt: TGTGCCAGCAGCTTAAATACAGCGGGGAGGACGCAGTATTTT
j_call: TRBJ2-5; cdr3_length: 15; clone_size: .; v_call: TRBV4-1; d_call: .; cdr3_aa: CASSQTPRYGETQYF; cdr3_nt: TGCGCCAGCAGCCAAACCCCCCGGTATGGAGAGACCCAGTACTTC
j_call: TRBJ1-5; cdr3_length: 14; clone_size: few; v_call: TRBV4-2; d_call: .; cdr3_aa: CASSQVDRNQPQHF; cdr3_nt: TGTGCCAGCAGCCAAGTCGACAGAAATCAGCCCCAGCATTTT
j_call: TRBJ2-7; cdr3_length: 14; clone_size: .; v_call: TRBV5-1; d_call: .; cdr3_aa: CASSLRTGADEQYF; cdr3_nt: TGCGCCAGCAGCTTGAGGACGGGGGCCGACGAGCAGTACTTC
j_call: TRBJ2-3; cdr3_length: 15; clone_size: .; v_call: TRBV4-1; d_call: .; cdr3_aa: CASSRLGTAGDTQYF; cdr3_nt: TGCGCCAGCAGCCGCCTTGGGACGGCGGGAGATACGCAGTATTTT
j_call: TRBJ2-7; cdr3_length: 17; clone_size: .; v_call: TRBV28; d_call: TRBD2; cdr3_aa: CASSDRASGGAAYEQYF; cdr3_nt: TGTGCCAGCAGTGATAGAGCTAGCGGGGGGGCCGCCTACGAGCAGTACTTC
j_call: TRBJ1-1; cdr3_length: 16; clone_size: .; v_call: TRBV30; d_call: TRBD1; cdr3_aa: CAWSARGTGGGTEAFF; cdr3_nt: TGTGCCTGGAGTGCCCGGGGGACAGGGGGAGGCACTGAAGCTTTCTTT
j_call: TRBJ1-2; cdr3_length: 13; clone_size: .; v_call: TRBV7-9; d_call: .; cdr3_aa: CASSEAKSYGYTF; cdr3_nt: TGTGCCAGCAGCGAGGCAAAATCCTATGGCTACACCTTC
j_call: TRBJ2-1; cdr3_length: 20; clone_size: .; v_call: TRBV30; d_call: TRBD2; cdr3_aa: CAWSRRTSGRVLLRGQEQFF; cdr3_nt: TGTGCCTGGAGTAGGAGGACTAGCGGGAGGGTACTGCTCAGGGGGCAAGAGCAGTTCTTC
j_call: TRBJ1-4; cdr3_length: 15; clone_size: .; v_call: TRBV15; d_call: .; cdr3_aa: CATSFYRSSGEKLFF; cdr3_nt: TGTGCCACCAGCTTTTACAGGTCATCAGGTGAAAAACTGTTTTTT
j_call: TRBJ2-7; cdr3_length: 14; clone_size: few; v_call: TRBV4-1; d_call: .; cdr3_aa: CASSQRLALGEQYF; cdr3_nt: TGCGCCAGCAGCCAACGTCTTGCGCTAGGGGAGCAGTACTTC
j_call: TRBJ2-7; cdr3_length: 15; clone_size: .; v_call: TRBV5-1; d_call: .; cdr3_aa: CASSLDGEGLYEQYF; cdr3_nt: TGCGCCAGCAGCCTAGATGGCGAGGGACTCTACGAGCAGTACTTC
j_call: TRBJ2-1; cdr3_length: 14; clone_size: few; v_call: TRBV9; d_call: .; cdr3_aa: CASSVEYSPREQFF; cdr3_nt: TGTGCCAGCAGCGTAGAATACTCCCCTAGGGAGCAGTTCTTC
j_call: TRBJ2-4; cdr3_length: 14; clone_size: .; v_call: TRBV2; d_call: TRBD1; cdr3_aa: CASRETGAKNIQYF; cdr3_nt: TGTGCCAGCAGGGAGACAGGGGCCAAAAACATTCAGTACTTC
j_call: TRBJ2-1; cdr3_length: 13; clone_size: .; v_call: TRBV5-1; d_call: .; cdr3_aa: CASSLGVDNEQFF; cdr3_nt: TGCGCCAGCTCCCTGGGGGTCGACAATGAGCAGTTCTTC
j_call: TRBJ1-3; cdr3_length: 12; clone_size: once; v_call: TRBV6-1; d_call: .; cdr3_aa: CASRGGHNTIYF; cdr3_nt: TGTGCCAGCAGGGGTGGGCACAACACCATATATTTT